The present entry profiles one T cell receptor (beta chain) with its context. The data were obtained in a study of blood T cell repertoires in COVID-19. As processed by the authors: The authors estimated nucleated cell counts from reference gene primer amplification. Assay: immunoSEQ multiplex PCR; the TCRdb copy retains only in-frame clones and omits some. Clonal size and the V and J genes are those of that table, whereas D and trimming came from the DNA. The sample has 330,000 or so clones, roughly 89% seen once. Germline V CDR1 and CDR2: MGHDK, SYGVNS. J lost 2 bases, V lost 3 bases, and 6 bases had no gene match. The CDR3 extends over 18 amino acids.

The chain couples TRBV25-1 to TRBJ2-6, with 11 bases identical to TRBD1. This TCR came from a man aged 25-45 years with COVID-19, enrolled during active disease. Sequenced material: peripheral blood. The CDR3 loop reads CASSDSDRGPTGANVLTF. For the CDR3, the DNA is TGTGCCAGCAGTGACTCGGACAGGGGGCCCACTGGGGCCAACGTCCTGACTTTC.